This T cell receptor (beta chain) originates from a study of PD-1 blockade in classical Hodgkin lymphoma. This CDR3 contains 12 residues. Germline CDR1 and CDR2: MNHEY and SVGAGI. V was clipped by 10 bases and J by 2 bases, with 10 bases between them. Using immunoSEQ multiplex PCR, the repertoire was profiled, and TCRdb retains in-frame clones only, with some absent. The table includes fewer than 20,000 clones, 92% detected once. Time point specified: newly diagnosed, previously untreated cHL patient sample. The CD4+ T cells used were purified from thawed PBMCs through magnetic negative selection. The sequenced sample was CD4+ T cells from blood. The rearrangement joins TRBV6-5 to TRBJ2-3, with D uncertain. The source of this sequence is a human donor with classical Hodgkin lymphoma. CDR3 DNA: TGTGCCACAGGACCTCACACAGATACGCAGTATTTT. Its translation is CATGPHTDTQYF.